The rows below give T cell receptor beta chains drawn from one sample of a study of identical twins. TCRdb analysed the 5' RACE reads with MiXCR anew, one entry per CDR3 protein. The sample lists 500,000 or so distinct CDR3 sequences, around an eighth occurring once. This sample was also put to use in a study of yellow fever vaccine responses in identical twins.

Sequences were obtained from CD4+ T cells sorted from blood. The receptors were gathered from a woman aged 18-29 years in good health. CDR3s include the opening cysteine and the closing phenylalanine or tryptophan. The order of the fields is D gene, clone size, V gene, J gene, CDR3 protein, CDR3 DNA. A D gene is named only where the DNA matches it firmly. Clone size is given for some rows only: seen once, a few or many times, or a class if the clone is expanded.

TRBD1	many	TRBV12-3/TRBV12-4	TRBJ2-3	CASSSGGQGWADTQYF	TGTGCCAGCAGTTCCGGCGGACAGGGTTGGGCAGATACGCAGTATTTT
-	few	TRBV24-1	TRBJ2-2	CATSDLTGTNTGELFF	TGTGCCACCAGTGATTTGACAGGCACGAACACCGGGGAGCTGTTTTTT
-	-	TRBV4-3	TRBJ2-2	CASSQDRVSNTGELFF	TGCGCCAGCAGCCAAGATCGGGTATCGAACACCGGGGAGCTGTTTTTT
-	few	TRBV6-5	TRBJ1-6	CASSNPGGHSPLHF	TGTGCCAGCAGTAACCCCGGGGGTCATTCACCCCTCCACTTT
-	few	TRBV18	TRBJ2-3	CASSPNQAASTDTQYF	TGTGCCAGCTCACCAAATCAAGCTGCTTCCACAGATACGCAGTATTTT
-	few	TRBV4-2	TRBJ2-3	CASSQGGESWDTQYF	TGTGCCAGCAGCCAAGGAGGGGAGAGTTGGGATACGCAGTATTTT
TRBD1	few	TRBV20-1	TRBJ2-7	CSAQTGNEQYF	TGCAGTGCCCAGACAGGGAACGAGCAGTACTTC
TRBD2	many	TRBV12-3/TRBV12-4	TRBJ2-5	CASSYSGGEETQYF	TGTGCCAGCAGTTACAGCGGGGGGGAGGAGACCCAGTACTTC
TRBD1	-	TRBV6-5	TRBJ2-7	CASSYRDRGVYEQYF	TGTGCCAGCAGTTACCGGGACAGGGGGGTCTACGAGCAGTACTTC
TRBD2	few	TRBV20-1	TRBJ2-3	CSARSGRSTDTQYF	TGCAGTGCTAGGAGCGGGAGGAGCACAGATACGCAGTATTTT
-	-	TRBV30	TRBJ2-2	CAWSVSQAGELFF	TGTGCCTGGAGTGTAAGCCAGGCCGGGGAGCTGTTTTTT
-	few	TRBV5-8	TRBJ1-1	CASSFAQGKTEAFF	TGTGCCAGCAGCTTCGCGCAGGGTAAGACTGAAGCTTTCTTT
TRBD1	many	TRBV5-6	TRBJ1-5	CASSLRPGGRDNQPQHF	TGTGCCAGCAGCTTGAGGCCAGGGGGAAGGGACAATCAGCCCCAGCATTTT
-	-	TRBV4-3	TRBJ2-1	CASSQLGLYNEQFF	TGCGCCAGCAGCCAATTGGGGCTCTACAATGAGCAGTTCTTC
TRBD1	-	TRBV20-1	TRBJ2-1	CSARSPTGGDNEQFF	TGCAGTGCTAGATCCCCGACAGGGGGGGACAATGAGCAGTTCTTC
-	few	TRBV19	TRBJ2-1	CASSIEARANEQFF	TGTGCCAGTAGTATAGAAGCCAGGGCCAATGAGCAGTTCTTC
TRBD2	few	TRBV27	TRBJ2-5	CASSLRALAGQETQYF	TGTGCCAGCAGTTTACGGGCGCTAGCGGGGCAAGAGACCCAGTACTTC
-	-	TRBV6-2/TRBV6-3	TRBJ2-7	CASSYSNLEGGSYEQYF	TGTGCCAGCAGTTACTCGAATCTGGAGGGTGGGTCCTACGAGCAGTACTTC
-	-	TRBV30	TRBJ2-2	CAWSVLILGQGNTGELFF	TGTGCCTGGAGTGTACTCATTTTAGGGCAGGGAAACACCGGGGAGCTGTTTTTT
-	many	TRBV29-1	TRBJ2-1	CSAPSGLRNEQFF	TGCAGCGCCCCATCAGGGTTGCGCAATGAGCAGTTCTTC
TRBD1	few	TRBV5-1	TRBJ1-4	CASSSQTGTNEKLFF	TGCGCCAGCAGCTCTCAGACAGGGACTAATGAAAAACTGTTTTTT
-	few	TRBV12-3/TRBV12-4	TRBJ2-5	CASGGPKETQYF	TGTGCCAGCGGGGGGCCTAAAGAGACCCAGTACTTC
-	-	TRBV21-1	TRBJ2-7	CASSNEQNSYEQYF	TGTGCCAGCAGCAACGAACAGAACTCCTACGAGCAGTACTTC
-	few	TRBV6-5	TRBJ2-5	CASSYDRQTPQGTQYF	TGTGCCAGCAGTTACGATAGGCAGACTCCTCAGGGGACCCAGTACTTC
-	-	TRBV7-9	TRBJ1-1	CASSLMQGANTEAFF	TGTGCCAGCAGCTTAATGCAGGGAGCGAACACTGAAGCTTTCTTT
-	few	TRBV18	TRBJ2-1	CASSPLRDSEQFF	TGTGCCAGCTCACCACTTAGGGATAGCGAGCAGTTCTTC
TRBD1	-	TRBV6-1	TRBJ2-1	CASRVARDRAYEQFF	TGTGCCAGCAGGGTTGCTCGGGACAGGGCTTATGAGCAGTTCTTC
-	many	TRBV4-2	TRBJ1-2	CASSQDRLNLGYTF	TGTGCCAGCAGCCAAGATCGCCTGAATCTTGGCTACACCTTC
TRBD2	-	TRBV27	TRBJ2-3	CASSLTGTRTHADTQYF	TGTGCCAGCAGTTTGACCGGGACTAGGACGCACGCAGATACGCAGTATTTT
-	many	TRBV12-3/TRBV12-4	TRBJ1-5	CASSLNPGSNQPQHF	TGTGCCAGCAGTTTAAACCCAGGGAGCAATCAGCCCCAGCATTTT
-	-	TRBV14	TRBJ2-1	CASSQPRGGPLWNEQFF	TGTGCCAGCAGCCAACCCAGGGGGGGGCCCCTGTGGAATGAGCAGTTCTTC
-	-	TRBV27	TRBJ1-2	CASSFIGGAGYTF	TGTGCCAGCAGTTTCATCGGCGGCGCCGGCTACACCTTC
-	once	TRBV12-3/TRBV12-4	TRBJ2-6	CVSSFLFGVDGANVLTF	TGTGTCAGCAGTTTTTTGTTCGGAGTTGACGGGGCCAACGTCCTGACTTTC